This TCR beta chain originates from a study of blood T cell repertoires in COVID-19. Study-level background: Donors in the United States, Italy and Spain gave samples during acute or convalescent COVID-19. Sample material is recorded as cDNA or gDNA derived from T cells, B-cell-depleted T cells, or PBMCs.

CDR1 and CDR2 from the germline V gene are SGHRS and YFSETQ. This CDR3 spans 15 amino acids. V lost 0 bases and J lost 3; bases outside the gene matches: 5. Authors' methods: Reference gene primers were amplified, and this amplification served to estimate nucleated cell counts. Here immunoSEQ multiplex PCR was the method, and the copy in TCRdb shows in-frame clones only, minus some. V, J and clone size reflect that table, while D and trimming were determined from the DNA. The sample lists 200,000 to 300,000 clones; roughly 87% were seen once. The sequenced sample was peripheral blood. The TCR comes from a human donor in a cohort sampled during active COVID-19. J is TRBJ1-1 and V is TRBV5-1, with 7 bases identical to TRBD1. CDR3 protein: CASSLVGGGYTEAFF. The CDR3 coding sequence is TGCGCCAGCAGCTTGGTAGGGGGCGGTTACACTGAAGCTTTCTTT.